This entry lists 27 T cell receptor beta chains sequenced from one sample in a study of blood T cell repertoires in COVID-19. Sequencing was performed with immunoSEQ multiplex PCR; in TCRdb, only in-frame clones are kept and a portion is missing. The sample carries some 230,000 clones, roughly 80% recorded once. Input material: peripheral blood. The receptors were sampled from a woman aged 25 to 39 who had recovered from COVID-19.

The sample holds a few counts of this clone. This chain uses TRBV27 with TRBJ2-2; D is perhaps TRBD2 (6 bases). Looked up from germline, CDR1 is MNHEY and CDR2 is SMNVEV (reference sequence). The CDR3 spans 14 residues. V was pared by 3 bases and J by 7 bases, with 12 bases between. CDR3 sequence (DNA): TGTGCCAGCAGTTTCGCGGGAAAAGGCGGGGAGCTGTTTTTT. This translates into CASSFAGKGGELFF.

The rearrangement links TRBV28 to TRBJ2-7; 7 bases are shared with TRBD1. Germline assignment: CDR1 MDHEN and CDR2 SYDVKM. The CDR3 totals 15 residues. Unmatched junction bases numbered 10, after V lost 5 bases and J lost 3 bases. The chain's CDR3 is CASSRGRASYYEQYF. CDR3 coding DNA: TGTGCCAGCAGTAGGGGGCGGGCCAGTTACTACGAGCAGTACTTC.

The V and J genes are TRBV5-1 and TRBJ1-1, with D tentatively TRBD1 (6 bases). CDR1 SGHRS and CDR2 YFSETQ come from the germline V gene. Trimming cost V 4 bases and J 1 base, with 11 bases left between them. This CDR3 has 14 amino acids. The CDR3 DNA is TGCGCCAGCAGCGAACAGGGATCGAACACTGAAGCTTTCTTT. It codes for CASSEQGSNTEAFF.

The V call is TRBV3-1 (or the pseudogene TRBV3-2), the J call TRBJ2-7, with unresolved D. V gave up 1 base and J gave up 1 base, with 5 bases separating them. Germline lookup yields CDR1 LGHDT and CDR2 YNNKEL (reference sequence). This CDR3 spans 13 amino acids. The CDR3: CASSQVISYEQYF. The CDR3 coding sequence is TGTGCCAGCAGCCAAGTAATTTCCTACGAGCAGTACTTC.

This chain links TRBV19 with TRBJ2-2; D might be TRBD2 (5 bases). Germline lookup yields CDR1 LNHDA and CDR2 SQIVND (reference sequence). V was shortened by 3 bases and J by 6 bases, with 11 bases between the two germline ends. The CDR3 contains 14 residues. The CDR3 here is CASSIGLAPGELFF. The CDR3 nucleotides read TGTGCCAGTAGTATCGGGCTAGCCCCCGGGGAGCTGTTTTTT.

V usage is TRBV28 and J usage is TRBJ1-5; 8 nucleotides align to TRBD1. With V trimmed by 7 bases and J by 3 bases, 11 bases remained unmatched. Germline CDR1 is MDHEN and CDR2 is SYDVKM. The CDR3 runs 16 residues. The CDR3 region is CASTDPTGADNQPQHF. The CDR3 region has the DNA TGTGCCAGCACCGACCCGACAGGGGCCGACAATCAGCCCCAGCATTTT.

The rearrangement joins TRBV19 to TRBJ1-5; 8 bases match TRBD1. The germline gives CDR1 LNHDA, CDR2 SQIVND (reference sequence). V lost 6 bases, J lost 3 bases, and 10 bases stayed unmatched. The CDR3 length is 16 residues. The CDR3 DNA is TGTGCCAGTAGCGCTCCGGGACAGGTCCACAATCAGCCCCAGCATTTT. It encodes CASSAPGQVHNQPQHF.

This clone has only a few counts. In nucleotides, the CDR3 is TGCGCCAGCAGCCCTGGCGGACAGGTGACCGAGCAGTACTTC. It translates to CASSPGGQVTEQYF. The chain employs TRBV4-1 and TRBJ2-7; 7 bases agree with TRBD1. The V segment lost 4 bases and the J segment 6 bases; nucleotides outside the gene matches: 9. The CDR3 length is 14 residues. CDR1 MGHRA and CDR2 YSYEKL come from the germline V gene.

Written as DNA, the CDR3 is TGTGCCAGCAGCTCTAGCGGAGTAAGCTCCTACGAGCAGTACTTC. Its translation is CASSSSGVSSYEQYF. This rearrangement joins TRBV7-9 to TRBJ2-7; TRBD2 matches 7 bases. Trimming took 4 bases from V and 0 from J; bases not matched to a gene: 6. The CDR3 loop spans 15 amino acids. Germline lookup yields CDR1 SEHNR and CDR2 FQNEAQ (reference sequence).

The chain combines TRBV7-3 with TRBJ2-2; D perhaps matches TRBD2 (6 bases). CDR3 length: 14 residues. From germline, CDR1 is SGHTA and CDR2 FQGTGA. V lost 5 bases and J lost 5, with 12 bases in between. Here the CDR3 DNA reads TGTGCCAGCAGCGAGGGACTGCAGACCGGGGAGCTGTTTTTT. Translating gives CASSEGLQTGELFF.

This sequence joins TRBV28 and TRBJ1-3; 7 nucleotides align to TRBD1. J lost 4 bases, V lost 2 bases, and 8 bases had no gene match. Germline V gene lookup returns CDR1 MDHEN and CDR2 SYDVKM. There are 16 residues in the CDR3. The CDR3 loop reads CASSLPGQRPGNTIYF. CDR3 nucleotides: TGTGCCAGCAGTTTACCGGGACAGCGTCCAGGAAACACCATATATTTT.

The chain employs TRBV12-5 and TRBJ2-7; perhaps TRBD1 as D (7 bases). Trimming took off 5 bases at V and 7 bases at J, with 18 bases between the two ends. Germline V gene sequence: CDR1 LGHNT, CDR2 FRNRAP. The CDR3 covers 14 residues. CDR3 in amino acids: CASGGGTAVGEQYF. The CDR3 nucleotides read TGTGCTAGTGGTGGGGGGACAGCCGTGGGGGAGCAGTACTTC.

The V and J genes are TRBV3-1 (or the pseudogene TRBV3-2) and TRBJ2-7; D may be TRBD2 (5 bases). V lost 2 bases and J 2 bases, leaving 13 bases between the germline ends. This CDR3 region has 15 residues. Per the germline V gene, CDR1 is LGHDT and CDR2 is YNNKEL (reference sequence). The CDR3 here is CASSQSSEETYEQYF. The CDR3 region has the DNA TGTGCCAGCAGCCAAAGTTCGGAGGAGACCTACGAGCAGTACTTC.

The chain has TRBV4-1 and TRBJ2-3, with D unresolved. Germline loops: CDR1 MGHRA, CDR2 YSYEKL. The CDR3 is 15 residues long. Trimming stripped 1 base from V and 6 bases from J, with 14 bases between. CDR3 sequence (DNA): TGCGCCAGCAGCCAAGTGAGAGGTCCCATGGATACGCAGTATTTT. This sequence encodes CASSQVRGPMDTQYF.

The chain is built from TRBV13 and TRBJ2-5; possibly TRBD2 for D (9 bases). The CDR3 has 14 amino acids. Germline values: CDR1 PRHDT, CDR2 FYEKMQ (reference sequence). Trimming took 6 bases from V and 5 from J, leaving 16 bases between them. CDR3 loop: CASRGGRDRETQYF. Written as DNA, the CDR3 is TGTGCCAGCAGGGGCGGGAGGGACAGGGAGACCCAGTACTTC.

The CDR3 region is CASSVQGVDQPQHF. CDR3 nucleotides: TGTGCCAGCAGCGTACAGGGGGTAGATCAGCCCCAGCATTTT. The chain uses TRBV5-4 and TRBJ1-5, with 8 bases fitting TRBD1. Per germline, CDR1 SGHNT and CDR2 YYREEE (reference sequence). Germline trimming cut 4 bases from V and 5 bases from J; bases unmatched to any gene: 5. The CDR3 sequence is 14 residues long.

The CDR3 DNA sequence: TGTGCCAGCAGCTCCCGGACAATGAGGAATGAAAAACTGTTTTTT. Residues: CASSSRTMRNEKLFF. The chain carries TRBV9 and TRBJ1-4; D may be TRBD1 (5 bases). From germline, CDR1 is SGDLS and CDR2 YYNGEE. This CDR3 has 15 amino acids. Trimming cost V 4 bases and J 5 bases, with 15 bases left between them.

This chain uses TRBV27 with TRBJ1-2, with a possible D match to TRBD1 (6 bases). The CDR3 consists of 17 residues. Germline V gene sequence: CDR1 MNHEY, CDR2 SMNVEV (reference sequence). Trimming left V 5 bases short and J 2 bases short, with 21 bases between. The CDR3 loop is CASSTFDRSGQNYGYTF. In nucleotides, the CDR3 is TGTGCCAGCAGTACTTTTGACAGGTCGGGGCAAAACTATGGCTACACCTTC.

This clone was recorded once. The chain joins TRBV4-1 to TRBJ2-2; no reliable D call. The V end lost 4 bases, the J end lost 3 bases, and 15 bases lay between the germline ends. CDR1 is MGHRA and CDR2 is YSYEKL in the germline V gene. The CDR3 totals 16 residues. The CDR3 nucleotides read TGCGCCAGCAGCCCCGGCGCGACATCCTACACCGGGGAGCTGTTTTTT. It yields the protein CASSPGATSYTGELFF.

The chain combines TRBV13 with TRBJ2-1, with 10 positions matching TRBD2. After removal of 3 bases from V and 6 bases from J, the junction contained 14 bases not matched to a gene. CDR3 length: 18 amino acids. Germline V lookup: CDR1 PRHDT, CDR2 FYEKMQ (reference sequence). The CDR3 sequence is CASSFEREGLERANEQFF. CDR3 nucleotide sequence: TGTGCCAGCAGCTTTGAGCGGGAGGGCTTAGAACGAGCCAATGAGCAGTTCTTC.

This chain joins TRBV27 and TRBJ2-2, with a weak D call TRBD1 (5 bases). The CDR3 is 16 residues long. V was shortened by 1 base and J by 6 bases, with 15 bases between the two germline ends. Germline CDR1 MNHEY, CDR2 SMNVEV (reference sequence). This CDR3 is CASSLLRPQGAGELFF. CDR3 coding DNA: TGTGCCAGCAGTTTATTAAGGCCGCAGGGTGCCGGGGAGCTGTTTTTT.

In its sample, this clone was seen once. The chain employs TRBV3-1 (or the pseudogene TRBV3-2) and TRBJ2-1; D is possibly TRBD2 (5 bases). Trimming left V 3 bases short and J 3 bases short, with 9 bases between. This CDR3 region has 14 residues. In germline, CDR1 is LGHDT, CDR2 YNNKEL (reference sequence). Written as DNA, the CDR3 is TGTGCCAGCAGCCACATCGGGGACTACAATGAGCAGTTCTTC. It encodes CASSHIGDYNEQFF.

The rearrangement uses TRBV6-5 and TRBJ1-6, with 7 bases identical to TRBD1. This CDR3 is 15 amino acids long. V lost 0 bases and J lost 9; bases outside the gene matches: 5. CDR1 is MNHEY and CDR2 is SVGAGI in the germline V gene. The CDR3 spells CASSYSQGRGSPLHF. CDR3 DNA sequence: TGTGCCAGCAGTTACTCACAGGGGAGAGGTTCACCCCTCCACTTT.

In its sample, this clone was seen a few times. The junction departs from the called germline gene at one end, perhaps through a read error. The sample has other DNA sequences that encode this CDR3 too. This chain links TRBV6-5 with TRBJ1-5; 10 bases agree with TRBD1. CDR3 size: 14 residues. Germline CDR1 and CDR2: MNHEY and SVGAGI. CDR3 loop: CASSSTGGNQPQHF. For the CDR3, the DNA is TGTGCCAGCAGTTCGACAGGGGGCAACCAGCCCCAGCATTTT.

This rearrangement joins TRBV28 to TRBJ2-7, with 7 bases fitting TRBD1. Looked up from germline, CDR1 is MDHEN and CDR2 is SYDVKM. CDR3 length: 14 amino acids. J was trimmed by 2 bases and V by 6 bases; bases with no gene match: 7. CDR3 DNA sequence: TGTGCCAGCAGGGGCGGACAGGTCCCCTACGAGCAGTACTTC. Its translation is CASRGGQVPYEQYF.

As DNA, the CDR3 is TGTGCCAGCAGCGTCCGGGACAGGGGCTCCTACGAGCAGTACTTC. This encodes CASSVRDRGSYEQYF. The V and J genes are TRBV9 and TRBJ2-7, with TRBD1 identical over 10 bases. The CDR3 has 15 residues. Germline V CDR1 and CDR2: SGDLS, YYNGEE. Losses at the gene ends were 2 bases for V and 0 bases for J; bases not matched to a gene: 2.

This chain joins TRBV10-3 and TRBJ2-1, with D perhaps TRBD1 (5 bases). V was pared by 2 bases and J by 12 bases, with 11 bases between. This CDR3 has 12 amino acids. CDR1 is ENHRY, CDR2 SYGVKD, per germline. The CDR3 DNA follows: TGTGCCATCAGTGAGACGGAGCAGGGGCAGTTCTTC. It encodes CAISETEQGQFF.